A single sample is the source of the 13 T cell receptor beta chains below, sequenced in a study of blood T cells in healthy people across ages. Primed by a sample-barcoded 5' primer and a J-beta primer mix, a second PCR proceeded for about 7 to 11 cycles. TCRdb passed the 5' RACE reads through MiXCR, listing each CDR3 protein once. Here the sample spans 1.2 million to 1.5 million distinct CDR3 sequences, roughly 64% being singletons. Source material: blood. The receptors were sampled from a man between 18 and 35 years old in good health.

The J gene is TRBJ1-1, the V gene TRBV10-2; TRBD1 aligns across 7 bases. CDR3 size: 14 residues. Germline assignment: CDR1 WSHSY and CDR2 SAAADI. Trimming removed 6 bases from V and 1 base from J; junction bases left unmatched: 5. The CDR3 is CASRARGTNTEAFF. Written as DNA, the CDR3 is TGCGCCAGCAGGGCCAGGGGGACGAACACTGAAGCTTTCTTT.

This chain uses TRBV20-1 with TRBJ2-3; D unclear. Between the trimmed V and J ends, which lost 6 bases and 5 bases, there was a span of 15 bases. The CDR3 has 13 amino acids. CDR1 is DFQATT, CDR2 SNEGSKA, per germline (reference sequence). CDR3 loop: CSAGAGAEDTQYF. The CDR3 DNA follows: TGCAGTGCCGGAGCCGGTGCGGAAGATACGCAGTATTTT.

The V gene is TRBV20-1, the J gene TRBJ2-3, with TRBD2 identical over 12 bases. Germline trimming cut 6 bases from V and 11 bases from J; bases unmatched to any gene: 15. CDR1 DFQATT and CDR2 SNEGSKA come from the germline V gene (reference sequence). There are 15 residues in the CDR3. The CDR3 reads CSASLTSGGLGGQYF. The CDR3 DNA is TGCAGTGCATCCCTTACTAGCGGGGGGCTCGGTGGGCAGTATTTT.

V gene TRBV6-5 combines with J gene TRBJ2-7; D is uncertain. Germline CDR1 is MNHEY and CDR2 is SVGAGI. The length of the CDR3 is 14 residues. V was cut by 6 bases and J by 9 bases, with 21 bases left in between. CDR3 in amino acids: CASSPFGAHDVQYF. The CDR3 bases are TGTGCCAGCAGCCCCTTCGGAGCCCACGATGTGCAGTACTTC.

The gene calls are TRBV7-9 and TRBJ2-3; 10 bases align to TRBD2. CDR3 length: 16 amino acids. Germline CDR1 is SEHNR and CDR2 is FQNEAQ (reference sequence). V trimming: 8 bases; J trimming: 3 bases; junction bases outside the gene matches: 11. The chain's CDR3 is CASYSRIAGGTDTQYF. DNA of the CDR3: TGTGCCAGCTACTCGAGGATAGCGGGAGGAACAGATACGCAGTATTTT.

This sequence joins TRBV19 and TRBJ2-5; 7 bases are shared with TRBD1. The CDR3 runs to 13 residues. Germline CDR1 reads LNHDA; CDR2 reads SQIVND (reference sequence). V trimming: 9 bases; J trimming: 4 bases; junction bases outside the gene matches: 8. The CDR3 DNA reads TGTGCCAGAGGGGGCTACAGGGGAGAGACCCAGTACTTC. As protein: CARGGYRGETQYF.

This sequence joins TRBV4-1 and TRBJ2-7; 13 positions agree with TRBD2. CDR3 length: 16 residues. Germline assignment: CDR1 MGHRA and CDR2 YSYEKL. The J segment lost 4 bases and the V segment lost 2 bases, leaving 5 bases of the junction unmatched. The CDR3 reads CASSQSGLAGTYEQYF. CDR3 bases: TGCGCCAGCAGCCAATCGGGACTAGCGGGGACATACGAGCAGTACTTC.

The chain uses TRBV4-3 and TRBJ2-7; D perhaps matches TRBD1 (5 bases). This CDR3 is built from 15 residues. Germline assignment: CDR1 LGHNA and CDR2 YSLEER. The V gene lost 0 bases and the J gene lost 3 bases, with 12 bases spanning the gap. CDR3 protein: CASSQDHGASYEQYF. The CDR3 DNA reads TGCGCCAGCAGCCAAGATCATGGGGCAAGCTACGAGCAGTACTTC.

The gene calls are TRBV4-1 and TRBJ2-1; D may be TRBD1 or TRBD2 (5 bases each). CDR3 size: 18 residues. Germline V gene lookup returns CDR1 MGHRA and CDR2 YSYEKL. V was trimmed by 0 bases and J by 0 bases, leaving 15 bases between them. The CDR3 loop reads CASSQDYRGADSYNEQFF. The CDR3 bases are TGCGCCAGCAGCCAAGACTATCGGGGCGCCGACTCCTACAATGAGCAGTTCTTC.

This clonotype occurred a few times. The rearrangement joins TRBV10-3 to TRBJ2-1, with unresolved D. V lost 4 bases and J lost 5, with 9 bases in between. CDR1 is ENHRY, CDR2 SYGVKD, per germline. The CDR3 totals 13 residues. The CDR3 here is CAISGRSHNEQFF. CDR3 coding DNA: TGTGCCATCAGTGGACGCAGTCACAATGAGCAGTTCTTC.

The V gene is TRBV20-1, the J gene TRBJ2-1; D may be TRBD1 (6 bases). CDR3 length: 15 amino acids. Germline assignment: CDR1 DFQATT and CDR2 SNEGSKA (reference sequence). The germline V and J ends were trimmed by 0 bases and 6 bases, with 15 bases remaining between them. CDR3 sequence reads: CSARDGGHQGNEQFF. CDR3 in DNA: TGCAGTGCTAGAGATGGGGGACACCAGGGCAATGAGCAGTTCTTC.

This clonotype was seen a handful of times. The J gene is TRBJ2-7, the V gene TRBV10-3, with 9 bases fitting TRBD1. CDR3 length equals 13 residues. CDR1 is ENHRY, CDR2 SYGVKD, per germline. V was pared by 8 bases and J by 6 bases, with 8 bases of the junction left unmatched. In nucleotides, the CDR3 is TGTGCCATCGGCGGGACAGGGAGGAGCGAGCAGTACTTC. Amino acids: CAIGGTGRSEQYF.

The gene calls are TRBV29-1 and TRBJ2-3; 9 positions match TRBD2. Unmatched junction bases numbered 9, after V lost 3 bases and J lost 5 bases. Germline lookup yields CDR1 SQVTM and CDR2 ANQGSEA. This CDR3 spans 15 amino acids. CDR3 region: CSVDSRGGAEDTQYF. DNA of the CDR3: TGCAGCGTTGACTCGCGCGGGGGGGCCGAAGATACGCAGTATTTT.